In its sample, the clone carrying this TCR beta chain was seen once. This entry is derived from a study of blood T cell repertoires in COVID-19. Study overall: The United States, Italy and Spain were the sources of the acute and convalescent COVID-19 samples.

Those enrolled, adults aged roughly 18 to 89 years, came from around 24 US areas. Donors of Cohort 3 who recovered were those that had two negative PCRs, clearance, or symptom resolution. This CDR3 has 13 residues. In germline, CDR1 is SEHNR, CDR2 FQNEAQ (reference sequence). The germline V and J ends were trimmed by 6 bases and 3 bases, with 11 bases remaining between them. Authors' data handling: By means of reference gene primer amplification, nucleated cell counts were estimated. Repertoires were generated with immunoSEQ multiplex PCR, while TCRdb's copy carries only in-frame clones and drops some. For V, J and clone size, that table is used; D and trimming come from the DNA. The sample has 200,000 to 250,000 clones, 82% seen once; the top ten hold 3% to 4%.

The clonotype comes from an older woman who had recovered from COVID-19. This chain connects TRBV7-9 to TRBJ2-5; weak D call: TRBD2 (6 bases). Source material: PBMCs or T cells enriched from blood (not recorded which). CDR3: CASRPSSEETQYF. Written as DNA, the CDR3 is TGTGCCAGCAGGCCCTCTAGCGAAGAGACCCAGTACTTC.